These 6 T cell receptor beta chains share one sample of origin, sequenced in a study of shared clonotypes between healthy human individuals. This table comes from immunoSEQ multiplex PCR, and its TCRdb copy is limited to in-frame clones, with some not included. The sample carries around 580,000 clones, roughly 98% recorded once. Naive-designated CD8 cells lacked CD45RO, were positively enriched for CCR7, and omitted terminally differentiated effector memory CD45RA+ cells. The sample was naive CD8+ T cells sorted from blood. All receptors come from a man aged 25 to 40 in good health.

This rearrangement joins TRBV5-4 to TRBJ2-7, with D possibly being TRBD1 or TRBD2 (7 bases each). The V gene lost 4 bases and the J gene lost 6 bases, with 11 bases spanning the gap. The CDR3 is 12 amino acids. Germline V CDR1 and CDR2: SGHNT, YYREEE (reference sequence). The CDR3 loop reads CASSAGGVEQYF. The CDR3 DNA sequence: TGTGCCAGCAGCGCAGGGGGGGTCGAGCAGTACTTC. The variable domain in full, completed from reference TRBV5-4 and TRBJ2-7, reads ETGVTQSPTHLIKTRGQQVTLRCSSQSGHNTVSWYQQALGQGPQFIFQYYREEENGRGNFPPRFSGLQFPNYSSELNVNALELDDSALYLCASSAGGVEQYFGPGTRLTVT.

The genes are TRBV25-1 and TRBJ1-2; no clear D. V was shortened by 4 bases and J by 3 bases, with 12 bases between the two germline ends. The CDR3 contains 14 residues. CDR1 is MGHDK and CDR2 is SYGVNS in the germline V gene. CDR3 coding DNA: TGTGCCAGCAGTGTCGGGTTTGGGTACTATGGCTACACCTTC. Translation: CASSVGFGYYGYTF.

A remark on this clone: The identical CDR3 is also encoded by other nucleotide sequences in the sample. The CDR3 nucleotides read TGCAGCGTTGAGGAGTCGAACACCGGGGAGCTGTTTTTT. This sequence encodes CSVEESNTGELFF. J is TRBJ2-2 and V is TRBV29-1, with D hard to call. Germline V gives CDR1 SQVTM, CDR2 ANQGSEA. The germline V and J ends were trimmed by 3 bases and 0 bases, with 5 bases remaining between them. The CDR3 runs 13 residues.

The CDR3 reads CASSSGQIRYEQYF. CDR3 coding DNA: TGTGCCAGCAGCTCGGGACAGATCCGCTACGAGCAGTACTTC. The gene calls are TRBV7-9 and TRBJ2-7, with 7 positions matching TRBD1. The length of the CDR3 is 14 residues. V shed 4 bases and J 3 bases; nucleotides not matched to a gene: 6. CDR1 SEHNR and CDR2 FQNEAQ come from the germline V gene (reference sequence).

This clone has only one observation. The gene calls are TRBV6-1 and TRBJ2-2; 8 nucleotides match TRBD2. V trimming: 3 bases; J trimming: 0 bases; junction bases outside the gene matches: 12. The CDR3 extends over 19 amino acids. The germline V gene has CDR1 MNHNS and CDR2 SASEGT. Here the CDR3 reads CASSDIAGRELSNTGELFF. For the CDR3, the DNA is TGTGCCAGCAGTGATATAGCGGGGAGGGAATTGTCGAACACCGGGGAGCTGTTTTTT.

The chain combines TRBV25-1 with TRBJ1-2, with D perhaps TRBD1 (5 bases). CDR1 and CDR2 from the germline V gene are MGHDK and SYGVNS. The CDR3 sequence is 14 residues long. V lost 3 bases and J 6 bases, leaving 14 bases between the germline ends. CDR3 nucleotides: TGTGCCAGCAGTGATTCCGGGACGAGAGATGGCTACACCTTC. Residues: CASSDSGTRDGYTF.